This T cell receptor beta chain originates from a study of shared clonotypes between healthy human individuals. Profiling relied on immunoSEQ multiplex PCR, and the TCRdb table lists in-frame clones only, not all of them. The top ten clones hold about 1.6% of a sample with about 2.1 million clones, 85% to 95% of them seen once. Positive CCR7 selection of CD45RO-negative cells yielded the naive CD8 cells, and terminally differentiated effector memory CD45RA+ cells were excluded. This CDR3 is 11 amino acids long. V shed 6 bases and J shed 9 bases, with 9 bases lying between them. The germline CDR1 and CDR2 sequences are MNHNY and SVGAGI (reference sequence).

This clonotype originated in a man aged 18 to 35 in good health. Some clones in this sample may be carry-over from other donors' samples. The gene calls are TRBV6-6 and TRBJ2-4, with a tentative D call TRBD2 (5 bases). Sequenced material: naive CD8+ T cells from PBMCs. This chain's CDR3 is CASSQGSIQYF. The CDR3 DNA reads TGTGCCAGCAGCCAAGGGAGCATTCAGTACTTC.